This is a list of T cell receptor beta chains from one sample in a study of T cell repertoires in cytomegalovirus infection. Using its own MiXCR run on the reads, TCRdb lists one record per CDR3 protein. The top ten hold about 5% of the sample, which has some 180,000 distinct CDR3 sequences, about a tenth seen once. Input material: PBMCs. These receptors were taken from a human donor in good health (CMV status not recorded). Some clones in this sample may be carry-over from other donors' samples. The CDR3 runs from the conserved cysteine through the conserved F or W. Fields, in order: clone size, CDR3 length, V gene, D gene, J gene, CDR3 DNA, CDR3 protein. The D gene is left open where the match is weak. Clone size is stated in some rows and not others, as once, few, many or a class when expanded.

few,16,TRBV2,TRBD1,TRBJ1-5,TGTGCCAGCAGTGGCGCAACAGGGGGGAGCAATCAGCCCCAGCATTTT,CASSGATGGSNQPQHF
many,16,TRBV7-2,TRBD1,TRBJ1-3,TGTGCCAGCAGCCCGAGGACAGGGGGCTCTGGAAACACCATATATTTT,CASSPRTGGSGNTIYF
many,13,TRBV7-6,-,TRBJ2-2,TGTGCCAGCAGCTCTCTAGAGGCCGGGGAGCTGTTTTTT,CASSSLEAGELFF
many,15,TRBV20-1,TRBD1,TRBJ2-5,TGCAGTGCTAGAAGGGGGGACAGGGGCCAAGAGACCCAGTACTTC,CSARRGDRGQETQYF
-,14,TRBV6-6,-,TRBJ2-5,TGTGCCAGCATCTTAAGTGCAGGTCAAGAGACCCAGTACTTC,CASILSAGQETQYF
-,15,TRBV7-8,-,TRBJ2-7,TGTGCCAGCAGCTTACCGGGAAACTCCGCTTACGAGCAGTACTTC,CASSLPGNSAYEQYF
few,12,TRBV30,-,TRBJ1-6,TGTGCCTGGAGTGTCATGGTTCCACCCCTCCACTTT,CAWSVMVPPLHF
many,16,TRBV6-2/TRBV6-3,TRBD1,TRBJ2-3,TGTGCCAGCAGTTACGTCCGGACAGGGACCACAGATACGCAGTATTTT,CASSYVRTGTTDTQYF
many,13,TRBV6-1,-,TRBJ1-1,TGTGCCAGCAGGGTGCAGGGGAACACTGAAGCTTTCTTT,CASRVQGNTEAFF
many,12,TRBV7-2,-,TRBJ2-7,TGTGCCAGCAGGGATCCGTACTACGAGCAGTACTTC,CASRDPYYEQYF
many,16,TRBV28,-,TRBJ2-1,TGTGCCAGCAGGGGAGCGACTAGATACTCCTACAATGAGCAGTTCTTC,CASRGATRYSYNEQFF
-,17,TRBV4-3,TRBD2,TRBJ2-3,TGCGCCAGCAGCCAAGAGGCTAGCGGGAGAGGGTCAGATACGCAGTATTTT,CASSQEASGRGSDTQYF
few,13,TRBV20-1,-,TRBJ2-2,TGCAGTGCTCAGCAGACGAACACCGGGGAGCTGTTTTTT,CSAQQTNTGELFF
once,12,TRBV20-1,-,TRBJ2-2,TGCAGTGCTAGTTCCGTCACCGGGGAGCTGTTTTTT,CSASSVTGELFF
many,15,TRBV7-9,TRBD2,TRBJ2-3,TGTGCCAGCAGCTCCGGGACTAGCGGCACAGATACGCAGTATTTT,CASSSGTSGTDTQYF
-,14,TRBV28,-,TRBJ2-3,TGTGCCAGCAGTGTCGACAGGAGCACAGATACGCAGTATTTT,CASSVDRSTDTQYF
many,14,TRBV6-1,-,TRBJ2-6,TGTGCCAGCAGTAAGTCCCCTGGGGCCAACGTCCTGACTTTC,CASSKSPGANVLTF
few,13,TRBV6-2/TRBV6-3,-,TRBJ2-1,TGTGCCAGCAGTTTCGATTCCTTCAATGAGCAGTTCTTC,CASSFDSFNEQFF
many,17,TRBV14,-,TRBJ1-1,TGTGCCAGCAGCCCAGACTATCGGAAAGGAGAGAACACTGAAGCTTTCTTT,CASSPDYRKGENTEAFF
once,15,TRBV2,-,TRBJ1-1,TGTGCCAGCAGTGCGTTGAGCGGGAAGAACACTGAAGCTTTCTTT,CASSALSGKNTEAFF
-,15,TRBV28,-,TRBJ2-7,TGTGCCAGCAGCCGTCCCGGCGGGAATACCTACGAGCAGTACTTC,CASSRPGGNTYEQYF
few,14,TRBV30,TRBD1,TRBJ2-7,TGTGCCTGGTCACACGAGACAGGGGGCTACGAGCAGTACTTC,CAWSHETGGYEQYF
many,16,TRBV7-2,TRBD1,TRBJ2-1,TGTGCCAGCAGCCTAAAGGGACAGGGGTCGAGGAATGAGCAGTTCTTC,CASSLKGQGSRNEQFF
few,14,TRBV20-1,-,TRBJ2-7,TGCAGTGCCAAAGAACAGGGAGAATCCTACGAGCAGTACTTC,CSAKEQGESYEQYF
many,16,TRBV14,-,TRBJ2-5,TGTGCCAGCAGCCAAGAAGGTCTACTACCCCAAGAGACCCAGTACTTC,CASSQEGLLPQETQYF
many,15,TRBV12-3/TRBV12-4,TRBD1,TRBJ1-1,TGTGCCAGCAGTTTTCCGGACAGGGGGCAGGATGAAGCTTTCTTT,CASSFPDRGQDEAFF
once,13,TRBV4-1,-,TRBJ2-3,TGCGCCAGCAGCCAAACTGAAAGAGATACGCAGTATTTT,CASSQTERDTQYF
few,12,TRBV30,-,TRBJ1-1,TGTGCCTGTTCCGGGCTCCTACCTGAAGCTTTCTTT,CACSGLLPEAFF